The 3 T cell receptor beta chains reported below all come from one sample, sequenced in a study of blood T cell repertoires in COVID-19. TCRdb's copy holds only in-frame clones and misses some; the assay was immunoSEQ multiplex PCR. The top ten hold 8% to 9.5% of the sample, which has fewer than 300,000 clones, about four fifths seen once. Sequenced material: peripheral blood. The receptors were gathered from a woman aged 50 to 65 who had recovered from COVID-19.

This clone was seen only a few times. CDR3: CASSPSPYSPLHF. The CDR3 nucleotides are TGTGCCAGCAGTCCTAGCCCTTATTCACCCCTCCACTTT. This chain connects TRBV21-1 to TRBJ1-6. TRBV21-1 is termed a pseudogene. This CDR3 is built from 13 residues.

The CDR3 DNA sequence: TGTGCCTGGAAAGGTCTTCGGGCAGATACGCAGTATTTT. Translating gives CAWKGLRADTQYF. The chain links TRBV30 to TRBJ2-3; D is unresolved. This CDR3 region has 13 residues. Germline V gene lookup returns CDR1 GTSNPN and CDR2 SVGIG (reference sequence). V was cut by 4 bases and J by 4 bases, with 12 bases left in between.

The chain joins TRBV10-3 to TRBJ2-7, with D possibly TRBD2 on 6 matching bases. CDR1 and CDR2 (germline): ENHRY, SYGVKD. V gave up 11 bases and J gave up 4 bases, with 18 bases separating them. This CDR3 is built from 13 residues. The CDR3 DNA is TGTGCCGCGGGGCCTTCAATGTCGTACGAGCAGTACTTC. Translation: CAAGPSMSYEQYF.